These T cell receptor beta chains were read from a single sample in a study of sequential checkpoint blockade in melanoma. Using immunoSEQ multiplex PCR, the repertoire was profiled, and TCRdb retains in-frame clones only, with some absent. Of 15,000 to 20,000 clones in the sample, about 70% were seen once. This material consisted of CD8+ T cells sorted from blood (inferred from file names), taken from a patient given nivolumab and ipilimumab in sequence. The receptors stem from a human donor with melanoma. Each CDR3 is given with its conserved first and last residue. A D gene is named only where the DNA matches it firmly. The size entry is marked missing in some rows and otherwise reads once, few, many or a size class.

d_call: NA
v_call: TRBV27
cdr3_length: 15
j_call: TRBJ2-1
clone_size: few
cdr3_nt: TGTGCCAGCAGTTTAGGAGAGATCTCCTACAATGAGCAGTTCTTC
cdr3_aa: CASSLGEISYNEQFF

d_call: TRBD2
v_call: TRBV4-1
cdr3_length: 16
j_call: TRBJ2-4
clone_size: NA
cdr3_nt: TGCGCCAGCAGCCAACAGCGGACTAGCGGGAGTGACATTCAGTACTTC
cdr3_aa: CASSQQRTSGSDIQYF

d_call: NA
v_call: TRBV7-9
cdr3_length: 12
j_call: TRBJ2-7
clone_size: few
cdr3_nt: TGTGCCAGCAGCTCAAATCCCTACGAGCAGTACTTC
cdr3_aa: CASSSNPYEQYF

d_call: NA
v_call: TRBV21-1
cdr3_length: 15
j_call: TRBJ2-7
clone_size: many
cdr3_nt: TGTGCCAGCAGCAAAGGCCGGACAGCCGGGCGCGAGCAGTACTTC
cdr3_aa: CASSKGRTAGREQYF

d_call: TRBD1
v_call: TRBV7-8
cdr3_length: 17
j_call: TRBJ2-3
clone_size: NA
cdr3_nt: TGTGCCAGCAGCGAAAACGTCCGGGACAGGTCGACAGATACGCAGTATTTT
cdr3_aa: CASSENVRDRSTDTQYF

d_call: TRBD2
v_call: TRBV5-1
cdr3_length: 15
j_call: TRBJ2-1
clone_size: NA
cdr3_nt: TGCGCCAGCGGAACTAGCGGGGGGGCCTATAATGAGCAGTTCTTC
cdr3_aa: CASGTSGGAYNEQFF

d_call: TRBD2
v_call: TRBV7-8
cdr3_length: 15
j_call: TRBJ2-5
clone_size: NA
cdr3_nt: TGTGCCAGCAGCACTGGCGGGGGGGACCAAGAGACCCAGTACTTC
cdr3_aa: CASSTGGGDQETQYF

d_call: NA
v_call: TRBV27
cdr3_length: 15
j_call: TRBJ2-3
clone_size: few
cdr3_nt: TGTGCCAGCAGTTTCTACAGGGACGGCACAGATACGCAGTATTTT
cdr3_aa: CASSFYRDGTDTQYF

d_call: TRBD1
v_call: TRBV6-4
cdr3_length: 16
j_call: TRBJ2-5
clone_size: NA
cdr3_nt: TGTGCCAGCAGCGCATCCTCGGGACAGGGGGCGGGTGAGCAGTACTTC
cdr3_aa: CASSASSGQGAGEQYF

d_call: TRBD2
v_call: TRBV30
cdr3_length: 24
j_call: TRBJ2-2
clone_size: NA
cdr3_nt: TGTGCCTGGAGTGTAGTATGGAGGGGTTCCCTGGGACTAGCGGGAGGGATGAACACCGGGGAGCTGTTTTTT
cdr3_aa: CAWSVVWRGSLGLAGGMNTGELFF

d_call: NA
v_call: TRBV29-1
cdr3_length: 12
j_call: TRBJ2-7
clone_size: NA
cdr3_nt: TGCAGCGTTGTGACAGGAGATGGGGAGCAGTACTTC
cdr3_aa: CSVVTGDGEQYF

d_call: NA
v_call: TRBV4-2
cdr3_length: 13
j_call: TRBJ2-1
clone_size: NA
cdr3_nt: TGTGCCAGCAGCCGGGACTTCCTCCATGAGCAGTTCTTC
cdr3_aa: CASSRDFLHEQFF

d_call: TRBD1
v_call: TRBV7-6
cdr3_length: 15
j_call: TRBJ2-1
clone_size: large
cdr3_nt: TGTGCCAGCAGAAATCAGACAGGGGCCCACAATGAGCAGTTCTTC
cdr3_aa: CASRNQTGAHNEQFF

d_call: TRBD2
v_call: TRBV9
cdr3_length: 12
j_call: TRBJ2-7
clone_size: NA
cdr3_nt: TGTGCCAGCAGCGCCCCCGGGGGGGAGCAGTACTTC
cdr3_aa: CASSAPGGEQYF

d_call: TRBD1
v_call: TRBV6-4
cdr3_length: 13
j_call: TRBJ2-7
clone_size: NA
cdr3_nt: TGTGCCAGCATAACAGGGGAATTCGGCGAGCAGTACTTC
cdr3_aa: CASITGEFGEQYF

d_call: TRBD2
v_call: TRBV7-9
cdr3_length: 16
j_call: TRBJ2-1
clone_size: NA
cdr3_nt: TGTGCCAGCAGCTTATCGGAAACTAGCGGGTACAATGAGCAGTTCTTC
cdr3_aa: CASSLSETSGYNEQFF

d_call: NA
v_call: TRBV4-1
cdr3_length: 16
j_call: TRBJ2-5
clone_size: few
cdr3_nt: TGCGCCAGCAGCCAAGATTACCGGGGACTGGAAGAGACCCAGTACTTC
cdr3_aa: CASSQDYRGLEETQYF

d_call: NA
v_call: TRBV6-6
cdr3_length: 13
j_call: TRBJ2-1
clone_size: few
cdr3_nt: TGTGCCAGCAGACGACTAGACGAGAATGAGCAGTTCTTC
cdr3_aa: CASRRLDENEQFF

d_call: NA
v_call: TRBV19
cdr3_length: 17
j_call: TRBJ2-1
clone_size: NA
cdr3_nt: TGTGCCAGTAGTATAGTGTTCCGCGACTACCTTCGGAATGAGCAGTTCTTC
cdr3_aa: CASSIVFRDYLRNEQFF

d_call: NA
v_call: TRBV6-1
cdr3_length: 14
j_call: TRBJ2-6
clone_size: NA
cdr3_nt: TGTGCCAGCAGTGTAGACTCTGGGGCCAACGTCCTGACTTTC
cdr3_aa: CASSVDSGANVLTF

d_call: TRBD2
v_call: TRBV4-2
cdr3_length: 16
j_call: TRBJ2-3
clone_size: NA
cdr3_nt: TGTGCCAGCAGCCAAGGGACTAGCGGGGGGGCAGATACGCAGTATTTT
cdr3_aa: CASSQGTSGGADTQYF

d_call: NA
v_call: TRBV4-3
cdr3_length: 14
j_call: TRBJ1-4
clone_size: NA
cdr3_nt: TGCGCCAGCAGCCAAGATGGGGGGAGTGAAAAACTGTTTTTT
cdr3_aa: CASSQDGGSEKLFF

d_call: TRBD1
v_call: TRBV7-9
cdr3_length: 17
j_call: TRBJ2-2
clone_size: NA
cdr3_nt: TGTGCCAGCAGCCGCGGGGCAGGGGGCGGTAACACCGGGGAGCTGTTTTTT
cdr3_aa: CASSRGAGGGNTGELFF

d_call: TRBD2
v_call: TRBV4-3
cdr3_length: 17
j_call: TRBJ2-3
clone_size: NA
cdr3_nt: TGCGCCAGCAGCCAAGATCCGAGCGGGAGTCCCACAGATACGCAGTATTTT
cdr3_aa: CASSQDPSGSPTDTQYF

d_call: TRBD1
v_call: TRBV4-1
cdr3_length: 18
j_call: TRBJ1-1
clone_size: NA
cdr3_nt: TGCGCCAGCAGCCTAGAACAGGGGGCGAGGTTAGGTAGCACTGAAGCTTTCTTT
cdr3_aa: CASSLEQGARLGSTEAFF

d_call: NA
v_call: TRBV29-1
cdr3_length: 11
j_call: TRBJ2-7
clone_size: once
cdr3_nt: TGCAGCGTTGGGACAGATTACGAGCAGTACTTC
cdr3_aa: CSVGTDYEQYF

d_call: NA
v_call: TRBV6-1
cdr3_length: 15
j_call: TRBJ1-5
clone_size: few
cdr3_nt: TGTGCCAGCAGTGAAGTGGGGGGAAACAATCAGCCCCAGCATTTT
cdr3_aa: CASSEVGGNNQPQHF

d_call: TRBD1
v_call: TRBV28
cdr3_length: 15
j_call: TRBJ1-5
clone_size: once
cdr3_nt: TGTGCCAGCAGACCTCGGACAGGGGAGGATCAGCCCCAGCATTTT
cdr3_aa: CASRPRTGEDQPQHF

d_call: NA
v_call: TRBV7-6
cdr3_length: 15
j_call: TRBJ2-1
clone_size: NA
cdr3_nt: TGTGCCAGCAGCCTCCTAGCCCGGGTTGACAATGAGCAGTTCTTC
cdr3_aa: CASSLLARVDNEQFF

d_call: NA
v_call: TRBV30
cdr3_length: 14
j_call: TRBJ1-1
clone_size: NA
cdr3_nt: TGTGCCTGGAGCTCGGGAGGTATGAACACTGAAGCTTTCTTT
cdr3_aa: CAWSSGGMNTEAFF

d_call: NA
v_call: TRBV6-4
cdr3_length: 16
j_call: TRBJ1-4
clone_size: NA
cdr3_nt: TGTGCCAGCAGTGACTCTGGTGGGGGCGCCGGTGAAAAACTGTTTTTT
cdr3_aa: CASSDSGGGAGEKLFF

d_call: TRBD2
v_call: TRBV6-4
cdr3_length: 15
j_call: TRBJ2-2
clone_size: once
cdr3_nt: TGTGCCAGCAGTACTAGCGGGAGCCACACCGGGGAGCTGTTTTTT
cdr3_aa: CASSTSGSHTGELFF

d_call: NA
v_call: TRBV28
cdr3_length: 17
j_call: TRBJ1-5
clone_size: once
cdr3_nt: TGTGCCAGCAGTTTCCGGGGGGCCTCCAATAGCAATCAGCCCCAGCATTTT
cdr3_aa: CASSFRGASNSNQPQHF

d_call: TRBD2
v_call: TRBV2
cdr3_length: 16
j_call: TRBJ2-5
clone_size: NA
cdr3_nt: TGTGCCAGCAGAACCGGGACTAGCGTGTCCCAAGAGACCCAGTACTTC
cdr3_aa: CASRTGTSVSQETQYF